The clone carrying this T cell receptor beta chain was found a few times. TCRdb reprocessed the RT-PCR reads with MiXCR, giving one entry per CDR3 protein. The sample shows roughly 150,000 distinct CDR3 sequences, roughly 24% of them seen only once. The sample comes from a study of patients and donors after allogeneic stem cell transplantation. The CDR3 has 15 residues. The V and J ends lost 4 bases and 2 bases, in that order; junction bases with no gene match: 2. The germline V gene encodes CDR1 DFQATT and CDR2 SNEGSKA (reference sequence). The sequencing sample was made of blood, either unsorted or a sorted T cell fraction (not recorded which). V and J are TRBV20-1 and TRBJ2-1, with 13 bases lining up with TRBD2. The sequence derives from a human donor who was either an allogeneic HSCT recipient or a stem cell or donor lymphocyte infusion donor (not recorded which). It is not recorded whose cells these are; they may come from a transplant donor. In nucleotides, the CDR3 is TGCAGTGCTACGACTAGCGGGGGGCCCTACAATGAGCAGTTCTTC. Its protein product is CSATTSGGPYNEQFF.